A single sample gave rise to the 16 T cell receptor beta chains below, sequenced in a study of shared clonotypes between healthy human individuals. The protocol was immunoSEQ multiplex PCR, while the TCRdb copy is restricted to in-frame clones and leaves out a portion. There are more than 2,000,000 clones in the sample; approximately 92% occur only once, and around 0.14% lies in the top ten. The sample taken for sequencing was naive CD4+ T cells sorted from blood. Documented subset: CD45RA+ positively selected. These receptors all come from a man younger than 35 in good health.

V gene TRBV4-1 combines with J gene TRBJ2-2; possibly TRBD1 or TRBD2 for D (5 bases each). This CDR3 has 17 residues. The V and J ends lost 0 bases and 0 bases respectively, with 11 bases between them. Germline-derived CDR1 and CDR2 are MGHRA and YSYEKL. CDR3 residues: CASSQEPRGANTGELFF. DNA of the CDR3: TGCGCCAGCAGCCAAGAACCCCGGGGCGCGAACACCGGGGAGCTGTTTTTT.

The chain combines TRBV7-3 with TRBJ2-7; D remains ambiguous. This CDR3 comprises 15 residues. V shed 4 bases and J shed 1 base, with 14 bases lying between them. Germline V lookup: CDR1 SGHTA, CDR2 FQGTGA. The CDR3 bases are TGTGCCAGCAGCTCCGAGACACAAGCATCCTACGAGCAGTACTTC. Protein product: CASSSETQASYEQYF.

The gene calls are TRBV4-1 and TRBJ1-5; D gene ambiguous. The V end lost 0 bases, the J end lost 1 base, and 10 bases lay between the germline ends. This CDR3 is 16 amino acids long. Germline lookup yields CDR1 MGHRA and CDR2 YSYEKL. The CDR3 protein is CASSQEGSLSNQPQHF. DNA for the CDR3: TGCGCCAGCAGCCAAGAAGGGAGCCTAAGCAATCAGCCCCAGCATTTT.

About this clone itself: The germline gene is not matched at one end of the junction; a read error may be the cause. The V gene is TRBV2, the J gene TRBJ2-5; TRBD1 might be the D (5 bases). The germline CDR1 and CDR2 sequences are SNHLY and FYNNEI. This CDR3 is built from 12 residues. The CDR3 here is CASSVQVVGPHF. DNA for the CDR3: TGTGCCAGCAGTGTACAGGTGGTGGGGCCGCACTTC.

In this sample, this clone turned up once. The chain combines TRBV10-1 with TRBJ2-3; 12 bases agree with TRBD2. The V segment lost 4 bases and the J segment 2 bases; nucleotides outside the gene matches: 4. The length of the CDR3 is 16 residues. Germline CDR1 WNHNN, CDR2 SYGVQD (reference sequence). CDR3 amino acids: CASSGLAGDPTDTQYF. The CDR3 bases are TGCGCCAGCAGTGGACTAGCGGGAGACCCCACAGATACGCAGTATTTT.

The CDR3 spells CASGRDSVNTQYF. In DNA form, the CDR3 reads TGTGCTAGTGGTCGGGATAGTGTAAATACGCAGTATTTT. This sequence joins TRBV12-5 and TRBJ2-3, with D possibly being TRBD2 (5 bases). CDR1 and CDR2 from the germline V gene are LGHNT and FRNRAP. The V gene lost 5 bases and the J gene lost 7 bases, with 13 bases spanning the gap. The CDR3 totals 13 residues.

This clone was counted only a few times. V gene TRBV5-1 combines with J gene TRBJ1-1; D gene unclear. V lost 1 base, J lost 3 bases, and 10 bases lay in between. Per germline, CDR1 SGHRS and CDR2 YFSETQ. This CDR3 is built from 14 residues. In nucleotides, the CDR3 is TGCGCCAGCAGCTTGCGGGGATACGACACTGAAGCTTTCTTT. This gives the protein CASSLRGYDTEAFF.

Points on this clone: The identical CDR3 is also encoded by other nucleotide sequences in the sample. This chain links TRBV29-1 with TRBJ1-5; tentative D call: TRBD1 (5 bases). Germline lookup yields CDR1 SQVTM and CDR2 ANQGSEA. The V gene lost 4 bases and the J gene lost 1 base, with 5 bases spanning the gap. The CDR3 runs 12 residues. In nucleotides, the CDR3 is TGCAGCGTTGGGGACAGCAATCAGCCCCAGCATTTT. It yields the protein CSVGDSNQPQHF.

The V gene is TRBV5-4, the J gene TRBJ2-3; 9 bases match TRBD1. The CDR3 contains 15 residues. V was clipped by 4 bases and J by 6 bases; unmatched bases: 9. Germline V gene sequence: CDR1 SGHNT, CDR2 YYREEE (reference sequence). The CDR3 DNA reads TGTGCCAGCAGCCCATTTTGGGACAGGGTTGATACGCAGTATTTT. Its translation is CASSPFWDRVDTQYF. The complete variable domain, with remaining parts taken from reference TRBV5-4 and TRBJ2-3, reads ETGVTQSPTHLIKTRGQQVTLRCSSQSGHNTVSWYQQALGQGPQFIFQYYREEENGRGNFPPRFSGLQFPNYSSELNVNALELDDSALYLCASSPFWDRVDTQYFGPGTRLTVL.

This chain joins TRBV6-4 and TRBJ1-1; D is unresolved. The germline V gene has CDR1 MRHNA and CDR2 SNTAGT. The ends were cut back, 2 bases at V and 5 bases at J, with 6 bases in the middle. The CDR3 contains 12 residues. DNA of the CDR3: TGTGCCAGCAGTGACCAGGTTACTGAAGCTTTCTTT. This codes for CASSDQVTEAFF.

The chain links TRBV10-3 to TRBJ1-1, with D unclear. V gave up 3 bases and J gave up 1 base, with 3 bases separating them. CDR3 size: 12 residues. The germline gives CDR1 ENHRY, CDR2 SYGVKD. The CDR3 region is CAISDANTEAFF. The CDR3 coding sequence is TGTGCCATCAGTGACGCGAACACTGAAGCTTTCTTT.

This rearrangement joins TRBV6-6 to TRBJ1-6, with D maybe TRBD1 (5 bases). CDR3 length: 15 amino acids. The germline V gene has CDR1 MNHNY and CDR2 SVGAGI (reference sequence). Trimming cost V 4 bases and J 9 bases, with 16 bases left between them. CDR3 residues: CASSWDGISGSPLHF. Here the CDR3 DNA reads TGTGCCAGCAGTTGGGACGGCATATCAGGTTCACCCCTCCACTTT.

This sequence joins TRBV5-1 and TRBJ1-1; possibly TRBD1 for D (5 bases). The CDR3 sequence is 15 residues long. Deletions cut 0 bases from V and 0 bases from J, with 9 bases between. Germline V lookup: CDR1 SGHRS, CDR2 YFSETQ. The CDR3 region has the DNA TGCGCCAGCAGCTTGGCCAGGGCGGTGAACACTGAAGCTTTCTTT. Protein product: CASSLARAVNTEAFF. Based on the CDR3 plus reference TRBV5-1 and TRBJ1-1, the full variable domain is KAGVTQTPRYLIKTRGQQVTLSCSPISGHRSVSWYQQTPGQGLQFLFEYFSETQRNKGNFPGRFSGRQFSNSRSEMNVSTLELGDSALYLCASSLARAVNTEAFFGQGTRLTVV.

The chain uses TRBV6-6 and TRBJ2-1, with a weak D call TRBD1 (6 bases). Germline CDR1 reads MNHNY; CDR2 reads SVGAGI (reference sequence). Trimming took 5 bases from V and 0 from J, leaving 14 bases between them. The CDR3 is 16 residues long. CDR3: CASSQQGLSSYNEQFF. The CDR3 DNA reads TGTGCCAGCAGTCAACAGGGATTGAGCTCCTACAATGAGCAGTTCTTC.

Regarding this clone: Other DNA variants within this sample encode the same CDR3. The chain couples TRBV7-6 to TRBJ2-5, with 14 positions matching TRBD2. This CDR3 region has 15 residues. After removal of 1 base from V and 5 bases from J, the junction contained 0 bases not matched to a gene. In germline, CDR1 is SGHVS, CDR2 FNYEAQ. CDR3 protein: CASSLGLAGGETQYF. The DNA for the CDR3 is TGTGCCAGCAGCTTAGGACTAGCGGGAGGGGAGACCCAGTACTTC. Supplemented by reference TRBV7-6 and TRBJ2-5, the full variable domain reads GAGVSQSPRYKVTKRGQDVALRCDPISGHVSLYWYRQALGQGPEFLTYFNYEAQQDKSGLPNDRFSAERPEGSISTLTIQRTEQRDSAMYRCASSLGLAGGETQYFGPGTRLLVL.

This clone was recorded once. The same CDR3 also results from other DNA sequences found in this sample. This chain connects TRBV4-3 to TRBJ2-3; D call uncertain. Trimming took 5 bases from V and 0 from J, leaving 9 bases between them. CDR3 length equals 14 residues. Germline V CDR1 and CDR2: LGHNA, YSLEER. CDR3: CASSRDRSTDTQYF. As DNA, the CDR3 is TGCGCCAGCAGCAGGGATAGGAGCACAGATACGCAGTATTTT.